The sequence of this T cell receptor beta chain was determined in a study of OX40 agonist ivuxolimab in advanced cancers. The germline V gene encodes CDR1 MNHNS and CDR2 SASEGT. The V gene lost 10 bases and the J gene lost 2 bases, with 19 bases spanning the gap. CDR3 size: 15 residues. The repertoire was sequenced with immunoSEQ multiplex PCR; TCRdb's copy has only in-frame clones and lacks some. Of 60,000 to 65,000 clones listed, around 80% are singletons. The V gene is TRBV6-1, the J gene TRBJ2-3, with a weak D call TRBD2 (6 bases). Sequenced here: CD4+ or CD8+ T cells sorted from blood, sampled in a trial of the OX40 agonist ivuxolimab. This sequence was found in an adult with an advanced solid tumor such as melanoma, head and neck, liver or kidney cancer. The CDR3, as DNA: TGTGCCACCATGAACCGGGACTCCTTCACAGATACGCAGTATTTT. Protein: CATMNRDSFTDTQYF.